Listed below are T cell receptor beta chains from one sample, sequenced in a study of blood T cell repertoires in COVID-19. The assay was immunoSEQ multiplex PCR, and TCRdb's table has in-frame clones only and misses some. The sample comprises some 270,000 clones, roughly 89% of which are singletons, and 3.5% to 5.5% rests with the top ten. Sequencing was performed on peripheral blood. Receptors originate from a woman aged 40 to 55 who had recovered from COVID-19. CDR3s include the opening cysteine and the closing phenylalanine or tryptophan. D genes are given only for firm matches. The size field is filled for only some rows; it gives once, few, many or a size class.

NA	TRBV7-2	TRBJ1-1	NA	CASSAQTALKAFF	TGTGCCAGCAGCGCTCAGACAGCTCTGAAGGCTTTCTTT
NA	TRBV4-1	TRBJ2-2	NA	CASSQVGGPPGELFF	TGCGCCAGCAGCCAAGTCGGGGGGCCCCCCGGGGAGCTGTTTTTT
NA	TRBV28	TRBJ1-5	NA	CASRQDAGQPQHF	TGTGCCAGCAGACAGGACGCGGGGCAGCCCCAGCATTTT
NA	TRBV4-2	TRBJ2-3	NA	CASSQDEAGTDTQYF	TGTGCCAGCAGCCAAGATGAGGCAGGCACAGATACGCAGTATTTT
NA	TRBV20-1	TRBJ1-4	NA	CSASGQGFEKLFF	TGCAGTGCTAGTGGGCAGGGGTTTGAAAAACTGTTTTTT
TRBD1	TRBV5-4	TRBJ1-2	NA	CASSPRTGDGYTF	TGTGCCAGCAGCCCCCGGACAGGGGACGGCTACACCTTC
TRBD1	TRBV28	TRBJ2-2	NA	CASRTGSVGELFF	TGTGCCAGCCGGACAGGGAGTGTCGGGGAGCTGTTTTTT
TRBD1	TRBV5-1	TRBJ1-4	NA	CASSSGQGKEKLFF	TGCGCCAGCAGCTCTGGACAGGGAAAGGAAAAACTGTTTTTT
NA	TRBV21-1	TRBJ2-5	NA	CASSLLHLRDRGQETQYF	TGTGCCAGCAGCCTCCTACACTTACGGGACAGGGGACAAGAGACCCAGTACTTC
NA	TRBV7-2	TRBJ1-4	NA	CASSRSGTWGIGEKLFF	TGTGCCAGCAGCCGGAGCGGGACGTGGGGGATTGGAGAAAAACTGTTTTTT
NA	TRBV18	TRBJ2-1	once	CASSPSGKEQFF	TGTGCCAGCTCACCATCAGGGAAGGAGCAGTTCTTC
TRBD1	TRBV11-3	TRBJ2-1	NA	CASRGQGTEQFF	TGTGCCAGCAGGGGACAGGGGACTGAGCAGTTCTTC
NA	TRBV15	TRBJ2-3	once	CATGSTAIHTDTQYF	TGTGCCACCGGATCGACTGCTATCCACACAGATACGCAGTATTTT
NA	TRBV13	TRBJ2-3	NA	CASSLGLTQYF	TGTGCCAGCAGCTTAGGCCTTACGCAGTATTTT
NA	TRBV5-5	TRBJ1-5	NA	CASSLGGQFLQPQHF	TGTGCCAGCAGCTTGGGTGGACAGTTCCTTCAGCCCCAGCATTTT
TRBD2	TRBV20-1	TRBJ2-5	NA	CSASRVPSGGGQETQYF	TGCAGTGCTAGTCGCGTCCCCAGCGGGGGGGGACAAGAGACCCAGTACTTC
NA	TRBV6-2/TRBV6-3	TRBJ2-5	NA	CASSYSEAATQYF	TGTGCCAGCAGTTACTCGGAGGCCGCCACCCAGTACTTC
NA	TRBV10-3	TRBJ2-2	NA	CAIKGRGDTGELFF	TGTGCCATCAAGGGGCGGGGTGATACCGGGGAGCTGTTTTTT
NA	TRBV5-1	TRBJ2-1	NA	CASSLVQYNEQFF	TGCGCCAGCAGCTTGGTTCAATACAATGAGCAGTTCTTC
TRBD1	TRBV10-3	TRBJ1-2	once	CAISAGQANYGYTF	TGTGCCATCAGTGCCGGACAGGCGAACTATGGCTACACCTTC
NA	TRBV6-5	TRBJ1-5	once	CASSTSAGNQPQHF	TGTGCCAGCAGTACATCCGCTGGCAATCAGCCCCAGCATTTT
NA	TRBV7-9	TRBJ1-5	NA	CASSLAQQVSLGGHQPQHF	NA
NA	TRBV7-9	TRBJ1-2	once	CASSLPDTRRNGYTF	TGTGCCAGCAGCTTACCGGACACCCGAAGGAATGGCTACACCTTC
TRBD2	TRBV14	TRBJ2-1	NA	CASSQEGPGLVFGNEQFF	TGTGCCAGCAGCCAAGAGGGACCGGGACTAGTATTCGGCAATGAGCAGTTCTTC
TRBD2	TRBV5-4	TRBJ2-3	NA	CASSLVSGGATDTQYF	TGTGCCAGCAGCTTGGTCAGCGGGGGGGCTACAGATACGCAGTATTTT
NA	TRBV28	TRBJ2-7	NA	CASSFLIWAGKLF	TGTGCCAGCAGTTTTTTAATTTGGGCAGGGAAACTGTTC
TRBD2	TRBV5-4	TRBJ2-7	NA	CASSSLGGGYYEQYF	TGTGCCAGCAGCTCCCTTGGCGGGGGGTACTACGAGCAGTACTTC
TRBD1	TRBV30	TRBJ1-3	NA	CAWSFRPTGINTIYF	TGTGCCTGGAGTTTCCGACCGACAGGGATAAACACCATATATTTT
NA	TRBV2	TRBJ1-5	NA	CASSDDTNQPQHF	TGTGCCAGCAGTGATGACACAAATCAGCCCCAGCATTTT
TRBD2	TRBV28	TRBJ2-5	NA	CATLAGDQETQYF	TGTGCCACCCTAGCGGGGGACCAAGAGACCCAGTACTTC
TRBD2	TRBV7-2	TRBJ2-2	NA	CASFRVAGYTGELFF	TGTGCCAGCTTTCGTGTAGCGGGCTACACCGGGGAGCTGTTTTTT
TRBD1	TRBV7-3	TRBJ2-2	NA	CASSLTGQGNTGELFF	TGTGCCAGCAGCTTAACGGGACAGGGAAATACCGGGGAGCTGTTTTTT
NA	TRBV18	TRBJ1-5	NA	CASSPGPTRSNQPQHF	TGTGCCAGCTCACCGGGGCCGACACGGAGCAATCAGCCCCAGCATTTT
NA	TRBV5-1	TRBJ2-3	NA	CASSMTVLPSTDTQYF	TGCGCCAGCAGCATGACAGTTCTACCTAGCACAGATACGCAGTATTTT
NA	TRBV2	TRBJ1-3	NA	CASSGRGSGNTIYF	TGTGCCAGCAGTGGACGAGGGTCTGGAAACACCATATATTTT
NA	TRBV10-3	TRBJ1-1	few	CAIGKQGVNTEAFF	TGTGCCATCGGGAAACAGGGAGTAAACACTGAAGCTTTCTTT
TRBD2	TRBV29-1	TRBJ2-1	NA	CSAPTSESEQFF	TGCAGCGCCCCGACTAGCGAAAGTGAGCAGTTCTTC
TRBD1	TRBV18	TRBJ1-2	NA	CASSKNRDSIGYTF	TGTGCCAGCTCCAAGAACCGGGACAGTATAGGCTACACCTTC
NA	TRBV28	TRBJ2-7	NA	CASSPSGRYEQYF	TGTGCCAGCAGTCCCTCGGGTCGCTACGAGCAGTACTTC
NA	TRBV10-2	TRBJ2-5	NA	CASSELAYLGTQYF	TGCGCCAGCAGTGAGTTAGCTTACCTAGGTACCCAGTACTTC
NA	TRBV28	TRBJ1-5	NA	CASSFRVRDSNQPQHF	TGTGCCAGCAGTTTTAGGGTTCGGGATAGCAATCAGCCCCAGCATTTT
TRBD2	TRBV5-1	TRBJ2-2	NA	CASSLEAGDAGELFF	TGCGCCAGCAGCTTGGAGGCGGGAGACGCCGGGGAGCTGTTTTTT
NA	TRBV2	TRBJ1-6	NA	CASSETDFENSPLHF	TGTGCCAGCAGTGAGACAGACTTTGAGAATTCACCCCTCCACTTT
TRBD2	TRBV7-8	TRBJ2-1	NA	CASSSGTSGSYNEQFF	TGTGCCAGCAGCTCCGGGACTAGCGGGTCCTACAATGAGCAGTTCTTC
TRBD1	TRBV28	TRBJ1-5	NA	CASTLGTGIQPQHF	TGTGCCAGCACCTTGGGGACAGGGATTCAGCCCCAGCATTTT
NA	TRBV9	TRBJ2-6	NA	CASSKQGTGANVLTF	TGTGCCAGCAGCAAGCAGGGGACCGGGGCCAACGTCCTGACTTTC
NA	TRBV3-1/TRBV3-2	TRBJ2-3	NA	CASSQVRGQRGSSTDTQYF	TGTGCCAGCAGCCAAGTTAGGGGACAGCGGGGGTCTAGCACAGATACGCAGTATTTT